Shown below are 26 T cell receptor beta chains from a single sample sequenced in a study of T cell responses to AZD1222 COVID-19 vaccine. Sequencing was performed with immunoSEQ multiplex PCR; in TCRdb, only in-frame clones are kept and a portion is missing. The sample has about 81,000 clones, 80% to 95% seen once. This sample comprised peripheral blood, obtained 28 days after the second AZD1222 dose. Receptor source: an adult who received the AZD1222 COVID-19 vaccine.

This chain uses TRBV6-2 or TRBV6-3 with TRBJ2-7, with D maybe TRBD1 (6 bases). Germline V gives CDR1 MNHEY, CDR2 SVGEGT. The CDR3 runs 18 residues. The ends were cut back, 2 bases at V and 0 bases at J, with 20 bases in the middle. CDR3 amino acids: CASSYRWSTGDNSYEQYF. CDR3 in DNA: TGTGCCAGCAGTTACAGGTGGTCGACCGGGGACAACTCCTACGAGCAGTACTTC.

V usage is TRBV5-4 and J usage is TRBJ2-7, with D uncertain. Germline CDR1 is SGHNT and CDR2 is YYREEE (reference sequence). Deletions cut 4 bases from V and 0 bases from J, with 14 bases between. The CDR3 is made up of 15 amino acids. CDR3 amino acids: CASSRVGRYSYEQYF. In DNA form, the CDR3 reads TGTGCCAGCAGCCGAGTTGGACGGTACTCCTACGAGCAGTACTTC.

The chain joins TRBV27 to TRBJ1-5; no firm D call. The CDR3 totals 14 residues. Germline assignment: CDR1 MNHEY and CDR2 SMNVEV (reference sequence). Trimming cost V 3 bases and J 3 bases, with 9 bases left between them. The chain's CDR3 is CASSFGIFNQPQHF. For the CDR3, the DNA is TGTGCCAGCAGTTTCGGGATTTTCAATCAGCCCCAGCATTTT.

This CDR3 is CASSYGTFNYGYTF. The DNA of the CDR3 is TGTGCCAGCAGTTACGGCACCTTCAACTATGGCTACACCTTC. The J gene is TRBJ1-2, the V gene TRBV6-6; D unclear. The V gene lost 2 bases and the J gene lost 2 bases, with 9 bases spanning the gap. The CDR3 length is 14 residues. In germline, CDR1 is MNHNY, CDR2 SVGAGI (reference sequence).

The J gene is TRBJ2-2, the V gene TRBV6-5, with D unclear. Trimming pared 7 bases from V and 8 bases from J, leaving 8 bases between. CDR1 MNHEY and CDR2 SVGAGI come from the germline V gene. The CDR3 sequence is 11 residues long. CDR3 in DNA: TGTGCCAGCAACCTACGGGGGGAGCTGTTTTTT. Its protein product is CASNLRGELFF.

The rearrangement uses TRBV11-3 and TRBJ2-7, with D perhaps matching TRBD2 (5 bases). The CDR3 totals 15 residues. Germline V gene data show CDR1 as SGHNT and CDR2 as YENEEA. Trimming removed 0 bases at V and 2 bases at J, with 11 bases between. CDR3 sequence: CASSLEGDGAYEQYF. As DNA, the CDR3 is TGTGCCAGCAGCTTAGAGGGAGACGGGGCCTACGAGCAGTACTTC.

This clone was counted a few times. The genes are TRBV5-8 and TRBJ1-4, with a tentative D call TRBD1 (5 bases). Germline-derived CDR1 and CDR2 are SGHTS and YDEGEE. V was pared by 5 bases and J by 3 bases, with 17 bases between. This CDR3 comprises 16 residues. The chain's CDR3 is CASRQKLGLSNEKLFF. The CDR3 nucleotides are TGTGCCAGCAGGCAGAAATTGGGACTATCTAATGAAAAACTGTTTTTT.

This rearrangement joins TRBV5-6 to TRBJ2-7, with 8 bases lining up with TRBD1. Germline CDR1 is SGHDT and CDR2 is YYEEEE. The CDR3 extends over 14 amino acids. V shed 0 bases and J 3 bases; nucleotides not matched to a gene: 2. The CDR3 here is CASSLGQGRYEQYF. DNA for the CDR3: TGTGCCAGCAGCTTGGGACAGGGGCGCTACGAGCAGTACTTC.

This sequence joins TRBV19 and TRBJ1-5; no firm D call. Looked up from germline, CDR1 is LNHDA and CDR2 is SQIVND (reference sequence). The V and J ends lost 6 bases and 4 bases respectively, with 16 bases between them. This CDR3 has 15 residues. The CDR3 nucleotides read TGTGCCAGTAGGGTCGATACCAGACCTAATCAGCCCCAGCATTTT. It yields the protein CASRVDTRPNQPQHF.

This rearrangement joins TRBV11-2 to TRBJ1-1, with 8 bases matching TRBD1. J lost 1 base, V lost 5 bases, and 6 bases had no gene match. Per germline, CDR1 SGHAT and CDR2 FQNNGV. This CDR3 is 15 amino acids long. The CDR3 DNA follows: TGTGCCAGCAGCACCCGACAGGGGAAGAACACTGAAGCTTTCTTT. Protein sequence: CASSTRQGKNTEAFF.

The CDR3 DNA follows: TGCGCCAGCAGCCCTCAAAGGAGGGCGCCGGGCCAGAACACTGAAGCTTTCTTT. It codes for CASSPQRRAPGQNTEAFF. The chain combines TRBV23-1 with TRBJ1-1, with D unresolved. TRBV23-1 is known as an ORF, though its function is uncertain. V dropped 6 bases and J dropped 1 base, with 24 bases sitting between them. The CDR3 sequence is 18 residues long.

The chain recombines TRBV6-1 with TRBJ1-1; D may be TRBD1 (5 bases). The CDR3 totals 15 residues. The germline gives CDR1 MNHNS, CDR2 SASEGT. V lost 3 bases to trimming and J lost 1 base, with 12 bases between them. Here the CDR3 DNA reads TGTGCCAGCAGTGATGGGACGGACGCGAACACTGAAGCTTTCTTT. It translates to CASSDGTDANTEAFF.

The CDR3 sequence: CASSAPRASGRDEQYF. CDR3 nucleotides: TGTGCCAGCAGCGCCCCTCGGGCTAGCGGGAGGGACGAGCAGTACTTC. The V gene is TRBV28, the J gene TRBJ2-7; 12 positions agree with TRBD2. The CDR3 spans 16 residues. With V trimmed by 6 bases and J by 5 bases, 11 bases remained unmatched. The germline CDR1 and CDR2 sequences are MDHEN and SYDVKM.

This clone was detected once. The junction differs from germline at one of its ends, possibly a read error. The chain couples TRBV7-7 to TRBJ1-5; 9 bases align to TRBD1. The CDR3 is 15 residues long. Germline V gene data show CDR1 as SSHAT and CDR2 as FNYEAQ (reference sequence). The CDR3 spells CASRQGGQINQPQHF. For the CDR3, the DNA is TGTGCTAGCAGACAGGGGGGACAGATCAATCAGCCCCAGCATTTT.

This clone appeared a single time. The chain couples TRBV9 to TRBJ2-3, with a weak D call TRBD1 (5 bases). The CDR3 has 17 residues. Per germline, CDR1 SGDLS and CDR2 YYNGEE. The ends were cut back, 3 bases at V and 2 bases at J, with 19 bases in the middle. CDR3 region: CASSEDLQEMYTDTQYF. The CDR3 bases are TGTGCCAGCAGCGAAGACTTACAGGAGATGTACACAGATACGCAGTATTTT. Combining the CDR3 with reference TRBV9 and TRBJ2-3 gives the whole variable domain DSGVTQTPKHLITATGQRVTLRCSPRSGDLSVYWYQQSLDQGLQFLIQYYNGEERAKGNILERFSAQQFPDLHSELNLSSLELGDSALYFCASSEDLQEMYTDTQYFGPGTRLTVL.

This chain connects TRBV9 to TRBJ1-3, with unresolved D. This CDR3 comprises 15 residues. Trimming cost V 0 bases and J 0 bases, with 7 bases left between them. Germline V gives CDR1 SGDLS, CDR2 YYNGEE. Written as DNA, the CDR3 is TGTGCCAGCAGCGTAGATCTGGTCTCTGGAAACACCATATATTTT. Translating gives CASSVDLVSGNTIYF.

The chain couples TRBV5-6 to TRBJ1-1; D is perhaps TRBD1 (5 bases). The V and J ends lost 3 bases and 3 bases respectively, with 12 bases between them. CDR1 and CDR2 (germline): SGHDT, YYEEEE. This CDR3 contains 14 residues. The CDR3 spells CASSSAGWDTEAFF. The CDR3 DNA reads as TGTGCCAGCAGCTCTGCAGGGTGGGACACTGAAGCTTTCTTT. The full variable domain, its missing parts supplied by reference TRBV5-6 and TRBJ1-1, is DAGVTQSPTHLIKTRGQQVTLRCSPKSGHDTVSWYQQALGQGPQFIFQYYEEEERQRGNFPDRFSGHQFPNYSSELNVNALLLGDSALYLCASSSAGWDTEAFFGQGTRLTVV.

The V call is TRBV13, the J call TRBJ2-2; 8 bases match TRBD2. Unmatched junction bases numbered 9, after V lost 5 bases and J lost 4 bases. Per germline, CDR1 PRHDT and CDR2 FYEKMQ (reference sequence). This CDR3 has 16 residues. CDR3 bases: TGTGCCAGCAGCCCCACCTGGAGCGGGAGCACCGGGGAGCTGTTTTTT. Residues: CASSPTWSGSTGELFF.

Comments on this clone: The sample contains more than one DNA sequence encoding this CDR3. The chain couples TRBV19 to TRBJ1-1; no clear D. CDR3 size: 13 residues. Germline values: CDR1 LNHDA, CDR2 SQIVND (reference sequence). V gave up 3 bases and J gave up 0 bases, with 5 bases separating them. In DNA form, the CDR3 reads TGTGCCAGTAGTATCGCGGTGAACACTGAAGCTTTCTTT. This codes for CASSIAVNTEAFF.

This sequence joins TRBV10-1 and TRBJ2-2, with D possibly being TRBD1 (5 bases). Germline V lookup: CDR1 WNHNN, CDR2 SYGVQD (reference sequence). V shed 3 bases and J shed 3 bases, with 5 bases lying between them. The CDR3 length is 13 residues. The CDR3 reads CASSDRDTGELFF. The CDR3 DNA is TGCGCCAGCAGTGACAGGGACACCGGGGAGCTGTTTTTT.

V and J are TRBV23-1 and TRBJ2-7; D may correspond to TRBD1 or TRBD2 (5 bases each). TRBV23-1 is assigned to the ORF class and has an uncertain function. Trimming removed 2 bases at V and 1 base at J, with 15 bases between. The CDR3 consists of 16 residues. CDR3 sequence: CASSQQGRYISYEQYF. In DNA form, the CDR3 reads TGCGCCAGCAGTCAACAGGGACGATATATTTCCTACGAGCAGTACTTC.

The chain combines TRBV4-2 with TRBJ2-1; TRBD2 matches at 7 bases. V shed 0 bases and J 0 bases; nucleotides not matched to a gene: 2. This CDR3 region has 16 residues. Looked up from germline, CDR1 is LGHNA and CDR2 is YNFKEQ. DNA for the CDR3: TGTGCCAGCAGCCAAGACGGGGGGAGCTCCTACAATGAGCAGTTCTTC. This codes for CASSQDGGSSYNEQFF.

The J gene is TRBJ2-3, the V gene TRBV7-3, with TRBD2 as a possible D gene (6 bases). V was pared by 5 bases and J by 0 bases, with 18 bases between. The germline V gene encodes CDR1 SGHTA and CDR2 FQGTGA. The CDR3 contains 17 residues. CDR3 region: CASSRGILQASTDTQYF. CDR3 sequence (DNA): TGTGCCAGCAGCCGGGGGATATTACAGGCTAGCACAGATACGCAGTATTTT.

The J gene is TRBJ1-1, the V gene TRBV20-1; D remains ambiguous. Germline CDR1 DFQATT, CDR2 SNEGSKA (reference sequence). V dropped 4 bases and J dropped 7 bases, with 10 bases sitting between them. The CDR3 covers 11 residues. CDR3 sequence: CSAKLQVEAFF. CDR3 DNA: TGCAGTGCTAAACTTCAGGTTGAAGCTTTCTTT.

The CDR3 nucleotides are TGTGCCACCAATCTCGGCTGGGCGGGGGAAGAGACCCAGTACTTC. It is translated as CATNLGWAGEETQYF. This chain joins TRBV10-3 and TRBJ2-5, with 7 bases fitting TRBD2. V lost 10 bases, J lost 3 bases, and 14 bases stayed unmatched. The CDR3 runs to 15 residues. Germline CDR1 is ENHRY and CDR2 is SYGVKD.

The chain links TRBV30 to TRBJ1-2; 9 bases map to TRBD1. V dropped 1 base and J dropped 4; count of bases not matched to a gene: 13. The length of the CDR3 is 17 residues. Germline CDR1 GTSNPN, CDR2 SVGIG (reference sequence). Here the CDR3 DNA reads TGTGCCTGGAGTGATAACCCCGGGACAGGGATGTCCTATGGCTACACCTTC. Protein sequence: CAWSDNPGTGMSYGYTF.